This T cell receptor (beta chain) is from a study of T cell responses to AZD1222 COVID-19 vaccine. Study-level points and caveats: Spike-specific TCR breadth and depth were elevated following two AZD1222 doses. Donors, mostly white British, included more females; clonal diversity was possibly underestimated. The study sampled repertoires only after the peak T cell response.

The assay was immunoSEQ multiplex PCR, and TCRdb's table has in-frame clones only and misses some. The table has about 73,000 clones, 89% seen once. With respect to this clone: The antigen is unknown.

The study pooled second doses at about 4 or about 12 weeks. Germline CDR1 SGHNT, CDR2 YYREEE (reference sequence). Unmatched junction bases numbered 9, after V lost 0 bases and J lost 9 bases. This CDR3 has 15 residues. Sequencing used peripheral blood, obtained 28 days after the second AZD1222 dose. The origin of this receptor is an adult who received the AZD1222 COVID-19 vaccine. The rearrangement joins TRBV5-4 to TRBJ2-3, with 8 bases matching TRBD1. The CDR3 DNA reads as TGTGCCAGCAGCTTGGAAATCGGACAGGGAGACACGCAGTATTTT. Its protein product is CASSLEIGQGDTQYF.